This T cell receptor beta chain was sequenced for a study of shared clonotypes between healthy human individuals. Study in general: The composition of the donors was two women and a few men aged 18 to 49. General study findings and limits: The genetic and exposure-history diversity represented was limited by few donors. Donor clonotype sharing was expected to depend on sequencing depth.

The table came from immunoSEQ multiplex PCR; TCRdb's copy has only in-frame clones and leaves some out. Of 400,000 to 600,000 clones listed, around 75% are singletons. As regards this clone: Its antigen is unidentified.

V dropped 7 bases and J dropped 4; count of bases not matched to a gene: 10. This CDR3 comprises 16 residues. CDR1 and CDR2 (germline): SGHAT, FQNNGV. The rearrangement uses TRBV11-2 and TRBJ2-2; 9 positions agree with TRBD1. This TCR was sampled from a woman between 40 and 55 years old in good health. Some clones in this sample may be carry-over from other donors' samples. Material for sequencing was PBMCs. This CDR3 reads CASTPGQGRGTGELFF. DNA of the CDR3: TGTGCCAGCACCCCGGGACAGGGTCGCGGCACCGGGGAGCTGTTTTTT.